This TCR beta chain was found in a study of T cell responses to AZD1222 COVID-19 vaccine. Study results and limitations: The study sampled repertoires only after the peak T cell response. The donors showed a predominance of white British ancestry and of females, with possible underestimation of clonal diversity. Among vaccine-associated CD4 TCRs, coverage spanned spike, with dominance at 160-218 and 743-854. Reportedly, nearly half of unique spike TCRs recognized epitopes outside B.1.351/B.1.1.7 mutations.

To note about this clone: Its antigen remains unidentified.

The CDR3 sequence is 13 residues long. Germline V gene lookup returns CDR1 SGHAT and CDR2 FQNNGV. Trimming pared 3 bases from V and 3 bases from J, leaving 8 bases between. The repertoire was sequenced with immunoSEQ multiplex PCR; TCRdb's copy has only in-frame clones and lacks some. The repertoire includes about 110,000 clones, approximately 90% of them detected once, and roughly 5% sits in the top ten. The clonotype was recovered from an adult in good health. The input for sequencing was peripheral blood, taken on day 0 of AZD1222 vaccination. The rearrangement uses TRBV11-2 and TRBJ1-1, with a tentative D call TRBD1 (5 bases). The CDR3 loop is CASSFSGDTEAFF. CDR3 nucleotides: TGTGCCAGCAGCTTCTCGGGGGACACTGAAGCTTTCTTT.